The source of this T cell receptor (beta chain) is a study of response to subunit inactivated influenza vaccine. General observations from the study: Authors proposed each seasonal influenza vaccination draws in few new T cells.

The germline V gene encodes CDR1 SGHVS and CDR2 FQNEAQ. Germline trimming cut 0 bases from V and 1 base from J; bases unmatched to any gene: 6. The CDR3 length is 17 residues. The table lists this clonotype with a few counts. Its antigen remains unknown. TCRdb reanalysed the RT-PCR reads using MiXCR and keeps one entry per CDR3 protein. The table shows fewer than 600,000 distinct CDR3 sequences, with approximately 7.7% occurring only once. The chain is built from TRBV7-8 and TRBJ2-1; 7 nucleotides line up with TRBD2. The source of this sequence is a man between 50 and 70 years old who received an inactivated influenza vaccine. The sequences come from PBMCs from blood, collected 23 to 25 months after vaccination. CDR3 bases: TGTGCCAGCAGCTTAGCGTCACGGACTAGATCCTACAATGAGCAGTTCTTC. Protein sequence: CASSLASRTRSYNEQFF.